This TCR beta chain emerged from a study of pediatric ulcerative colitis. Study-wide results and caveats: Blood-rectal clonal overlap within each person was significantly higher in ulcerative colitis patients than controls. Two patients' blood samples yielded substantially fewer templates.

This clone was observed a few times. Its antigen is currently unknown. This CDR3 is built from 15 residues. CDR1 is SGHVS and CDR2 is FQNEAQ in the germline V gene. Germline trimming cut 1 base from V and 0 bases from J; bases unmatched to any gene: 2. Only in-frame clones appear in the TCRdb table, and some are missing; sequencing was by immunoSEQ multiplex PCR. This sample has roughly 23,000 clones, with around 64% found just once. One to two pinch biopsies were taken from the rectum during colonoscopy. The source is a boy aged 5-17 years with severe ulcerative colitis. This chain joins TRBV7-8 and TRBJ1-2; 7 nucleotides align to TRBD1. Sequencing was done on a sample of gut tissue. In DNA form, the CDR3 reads TGTGCCAGCAGCTTAGTCGGGACAGCTAACTATGGCTACACCTTC. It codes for CASSLVGTANYGYTF.